This section outlines one T cell receptor (beta chain) sequence together with its context. The antigen it binds to is not known. The input lacks base qualities; no much larger clone sits a single base away. This entry belongs to a study of blood T cell repertoires in COVID-19 (dated by TCRdb to 2020 to 2021). Regarding the study in general: Samples covering the acute and convalescent phases of COVID-19 were provided by collaborators in the United States, Italy and Spain. Samples came from the ongoing ImmuneRACE study (first 160 participants) plus 1,254 subjects from 6 global collaborators. The dataset comprised deeply sampled blood TCRbeta repertoires from subjects exposed to, actively infected with, or recovered from COVID-19. Sample metadata almost always included a de-identified subject ID, COVID-19 status, age in years and sex. The prospective study material was composed of cDNA or gDNA derived from T cells, B-cell-depleted T cells, or PBMCs. Where HLA class I and class II types were available, the types were taken from metadata supplied by the sample provider, not from assay-based typing. A freely available public database, intended as a resource for researchers studying the immune response to SARS-CoV-2, is where the repertoires were released.

The immunoSEQ Assay, a bias-controlled multiplex PCR, was used to amplify TCRbeta CDR3 regions from genomic DNA. The authors processed their data as follows. Nucleated cell counts per sample were estimated from amplification of reference gene primers within the assay. Sequence reads were collapsed and filtered to measure the absolute abundance of every unique TCRbeta CDR3 rearrangement. For each sample, productive Simpson clonality was calculated as the square root of Simpson's diversity index across productive rearrangements. TCRdb stores this immuneACCESS table with in-frame sequences only. Part of the clones is absent; in the studies checked, under half of the shortfall reflects unresolved V genes, and no reason is known for the rest. The DNA gave D and trimming, while V, J and clone size come from that table. Recorded for this sample are more than 85,000 clones; about four fifths of them occurred a single time. 16% of the sample lies in the top ten.

Summary of the overall study and its limitations: The amount of clinical and demographic metadata varied by source and participant and was provided uncurated.

Each collaborating institution followed its own protocols to collect whole blood in K2EDTA tubes. For TCRbeta analysis, collaborators shipped samples in one of three forms: frozen whole blood, isolated PBMCs, or DNA extracted from either of those sample types. The CDR3 has 14 amino acids, counting the end cysteine and phenylalanine. The entry retains the CDR3 DNA only, 42 bases that are in frame from base 1. V has 5 bases trimmed and J has 5 bases trimmed; junction bases matching no gene number 6. The germline V gene (reference sequence) yields LNHDA for CDR1 and SQIVND for CDR2. This chain joins TRBV19 to TRBJ2-1; 7 bases in the junction line up with TRBD1. This clonotype was obtained from a woman aged 60-75 years with acute or convalescent COVID-19. Sequencing was carried out using peripheral blood. The bases are TGTGCCAGTAGTCGGACGGGGACAGACAATGAGCAGTTCTTC. It translates to CASSRTGTDNEQFF.